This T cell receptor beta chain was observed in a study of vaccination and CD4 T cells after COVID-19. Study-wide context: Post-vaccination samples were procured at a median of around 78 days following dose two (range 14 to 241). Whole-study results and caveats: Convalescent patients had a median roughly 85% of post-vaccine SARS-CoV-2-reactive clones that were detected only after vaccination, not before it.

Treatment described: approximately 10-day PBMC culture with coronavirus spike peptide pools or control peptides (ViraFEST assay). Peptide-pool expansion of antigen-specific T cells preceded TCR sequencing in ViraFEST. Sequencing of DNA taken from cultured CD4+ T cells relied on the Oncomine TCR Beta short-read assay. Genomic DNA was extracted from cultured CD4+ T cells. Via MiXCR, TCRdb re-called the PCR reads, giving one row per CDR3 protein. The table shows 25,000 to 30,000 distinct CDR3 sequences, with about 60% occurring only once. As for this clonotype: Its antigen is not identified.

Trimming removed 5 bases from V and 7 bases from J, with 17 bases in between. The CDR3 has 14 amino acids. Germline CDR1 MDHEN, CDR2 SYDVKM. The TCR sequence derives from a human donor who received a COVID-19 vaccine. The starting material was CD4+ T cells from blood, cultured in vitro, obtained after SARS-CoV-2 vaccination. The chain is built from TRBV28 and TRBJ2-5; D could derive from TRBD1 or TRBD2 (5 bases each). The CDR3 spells CASSTLRGTTTQYF. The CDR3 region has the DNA TGTGCCAGCAGTACACTTCGGGGCACTACGACCCAGTACTTC.